One sample yielded the 25 T cell receptor beta chains listed below, sequenced in a study of CD4+ T cells in melanoma. Produced via immunoSEQ multiplex PCR; TCRdb's table is partial and in-frame only. The sample records about 140,000 clones, around 90% being singletons. These receptors all stem from a human donor with melanoma.

This chain links TRBV6-1 with TRBJ2-3; the D is unclear. Per the germline V gene, CDR1 is MNHNS and CDR2 is SASEGT. The ends were cut back, 4 bases at V and 3 bases at J, with 11 bases in the middle. The CDR3 is made up of 14 amino acids. The CDR3 is CASSARTGTDTQYF. DNA of the CDR3: TGTGCCAGCAGTGCCAGGACGGGTACAGATACGCAGTATTTT.

CDR3 sequence (DNA): TGCGCCAGCAGCTTGGCTTACTCTGGCATCTCGAACACCATATATTTT. Translated: CASSLAYSGISNTIYF. The V call is TRBV5-1, the J call TRBJ1-3; no clear D. V was trimmed by 0 bases and J by 7 bases, leaving 17 bases between them. The germline gives CDR1 SGHRS, CDR2 YFSETQ. The CDR3 has 16 amino acids.

The rearrangement uses TRBV11-2 and TRBJ2-1; D is unresolved. Germline V gene lookup returns CDR1 SGHAT and CDR2 FQNNGV. With 7 bases removed from V and 4 bases from J, the gap between germline ends came to 14 bases. The CDR3 is 14 residues long. The DNA of the CDR3 is TGTGCCAGCAACCAGGATTATCGGTACAATGAGCAGTTCTTC. Its translation is CASNQDYRYNEQFF.

CDR3 residues: CASSKTGGPGEKLFF. CDR3 nucleotides: TGTGCCAGCTCGAAGACCGGGGGCCCGGGCGAAAAACTGTTTTTT. The chain joins TRBV7-6 to TRBJ1-4, with D possibly being TRBD1 (6 bases). From germline, CDR1 is SGHVS and CDR2 FNYEAQ. Deletions cut 8 bases from V and 8 bases from J, with 21 bases between. The CDR3 loop spans 15 amino acids.

V usage is TRBV9 and J usage is TRBJ2-7; perhaps D is TRBD1 or TRBD2 (5 bases each). V was trimmed by 3 bases and J by 4 bases, leaving 14 bases between them. The CDR3 is 14 amino acids. CDR1 and CDR2 from the germline V gene are SGDLS and YYNGEE. CDR3 DNA: TGTGCCAGCAGCGGACCCGGGGCAGGGTACGAGCAGTACTTC. The encoded protein is CASSGPGAGYEQYF.

V gene TRBV30 combines with J gene TRBJ1-1; the D is unclear. This CDR3 comprises 13 residues. Germline V lookup: CDR1 GTSNPN, CDR2 SVGIG (reference sequence). Trimming cost V 0 bases and J 5 bases, with 10 bases left between them. CDR3 region: CAWSVQAGTEAFF. In DNA, the CDR3 is TGTGCCTGGAGTGTACAAGCCGGGACTGAAGCTTTCTTT.

The V call is TRBV7-2, the J call TRBJ2-2; D might be TRBD2 (6 bases). V lost 1 base, J lost 4 bases, and 7 bases lay in between. The CDR3 extends over 14 amino acids. Germline CDR1 and CDR2: SGHTA and FQGNSA. CDR3 amino acids: CASSLVGGTGELFF. The CDR3 coding sequence is TGTGCCAGCAGCTTAGTCGGGGGCACCGGGGAGCTGTTTTTT. Full variable domain (missing parts from reference TRBV7-2 and TRBJ2-2): GAGVSQSPSNKVTEKGKDVELRCDPISGHTALYWYRQSLGQGLEFLIYFQGNSAPDKSGLPSDRFSAERTGGSVSTLTIQRTQQEDSAVYLCASSLVGGTGELFFGEGSRLTVL.

The chain uses TRBV6-6 and TRBJ2-2, with 8 nucleotides matching TRBD1. Unmatched junction bases numbered 1, after V lost 8 bases and J lost 2 bases. The CDR3 contains 13 residues. Per germline, CDR1 MNHNY and CDR2 SVGAGI (reference sequence). CDR3 bases: TGTGCCAGCCAGGGGGCAAACACCGGGGAGCTGTTTTTT. Translated: CASQGANTGELFF.

The V call is TRBV5-5, the J call TRBJ1-4; unclear D gene. The CDR3 is made up of 14 amino acids. From germline, CDR1 is SGHKS and CDR2 YYEKEE (reference sequence). V lost 2 bases and J lost 8, with 13 bases in between. CDR3 protein: CASSFVNSQEKLFF. The CDR3 coding sequence is TGTGCCAGCAGCTTCGTTAACAGCCAAGAAAAACTGTTTTTT.

This chain links TRBV2 with TRBJ1-5; D remains unclear. This CDR3 comprises 13 residues. The V end was cut by 0 bases, the J end by 9 bases, with 9 bases between. Germline CDR1 reads SNHLY; CDR2 reads FYNNEI. Here the CDR3 reads CASSEAPSRPQHF. The DNA of the CDR3 is TGTGCCAGCAGTGAAGCGCCTTCGAGGCCCCAGCATTTT.

V is TRBV2 and J is TRBJ1-5, with TRBD1 identical over 7 bases. The CDR3 extends over 15 amino acids. The germline V gene encodes CDR1 SNHLY and CDR2 FYNNEI. The V and J ends lost 5 bases and 4 bases, in that order; junction bases with no gene match: 8. The chain's CDR3 is CASSRDSGTNQPQHF. The CDR3, as DNA: TGTGCCAGCAGTCGGGACAGCGGGACGAATCAGCCCCAGCATTTT.

The rearrangement uses TRBV2 and TRBJ2-2, with D uncertain. Per the germline V gene, CDR1 is SNHLY and CDR2 is FYNNEI. This CDR3 region has 14 residues. Trimming took 7 bases from V and 7 from J, leaving 16 bases between them. The CDR3 sequence: CASTLDQTGGELFF. DNA for the CDR3: TGTGCCAGCACCCTGGACCAGACCGGCGGGGAGCTGTTTTTT.

The chain carries TRBV18 and TRBJ1-5; D may be TRBD1 (5 bases). This CDR3 region has 14 residues. Germline V gives CDR1 KGHSH, CDR2 LQKENI. Trimming removed 0 bases at V and 9 bases at J, with 12 bases between. The CDR3 is CASSPPTAGGPQHF. The CDR3, as DNA: TGTGCCAGCTCACCACCGACAGCTGGGGGGCCCCAGCATTTT.

The gene calls are TRBV25-1 and TRBJ2-1, with 7 bases fitting TRBD2. CDR3 length: 16 residues. V lost 5 bases, J lost 2 bases, and 9 bases stayed unmatched. Germline V lookup: CDR1 MGHDK, CDR2 SYGVNS. The CDR3 DNA sequence: TGTGCCAGCAGTACGACGGGGGGTCTAACCTACAATGAGCAGTTCTTC. Protein product: CASSTTGGLTYNEQFF.

The chain couples TRBV18 to TRBJ1-5, with D unclear. Germline CDR1 and CDR2: KGHSH and LQKENI. The V gene lost 5 bases and the J gene lost 5 bases, with 10 bases spanning the gap. The CDR3 is 13 residues long. In nucleotides, the CDR3 is TGTGCCAGCTCAAACGGGAGGGATCAGCCCCAGCATTTT. It is translated as CASSNGRDQPQHF. The variable domain in full, with the rest retrieved from reference TRBV18 and TRBJ1-5, is NAGVMQNPRHLVRRRGQEARLRCSPMKGHSHVYWYRQLPEEGLKFMVYLQKENIIDESGMPKERFSAEFPKEGPSILRIQQVVRGDSAAYFCASSNGRDQPQHFGDGTRLSIL.

The V gene is TRBV2, the J gene TRBJ2-5; D call uncertain. The CDR3 covers 12 residues. V gave up 8 bases and J gave up 2 bases, with 9 bases separating them. Germline V CDR1 and CDR2: SNHLY, FYNNEI. CDR3: CASGAEQETQYF. DNA for the CDR3: TGTGCCAGCGGAGCCGAGCAAGAGACCCAGTACTTC.

The chain carries TRBV2 and TRBJ2-3; D might be TRBD1 (5 bases). V lost 8 bases to trimming and J lost 1 base, with 13 bases between them. The germline V gene has CDR1 SNHLY and CDR2 FYNNEI. The CDR3 spans 14 residues. This chain's CDR3 is CASAGQPGTDTQYF. The CDR3 DNA reads as TGTGCCAGCGCTGGACAACCCGGCACAGATACGCAGTATTTT. Supplemented by reference TRBV2 and TRBJ2-3, the full variable domain reads EPEVTQTPSHQVTQMGQEVILRCVPISNHLYFYWYRQILGQKVEFLVSFYNNEISEKSEIFDDQFSVERPDGSNFTLKIRSTKLEDSAMYFCASAGQPGTDTQYFGPGTRLTVL.

The count of this clone is one. The chain combines TRBV4-1 with TRBJ2-3, with D tentatively TRBD1 (6 bases). Germline assignment: CDR1 MGHRA and CDR2 YSYEKL. Trimming took 3 bases from V and 1 from J, leaving 11 bases between them. The CDR3 contains 15 residues. CDR3 sequence: CASSQGRGRTDTQYF. As DNA, the CDR3 is TGCGCCAGCAGCCAGGGCAGGGGCCGCACAGATACGCAGTATTTT.

This clone was detected once. V is TRBV9 and J is TRBJ1-2; 7 positions agree with TRBD1. V trimming: 0 bases; J trimming: 4 bases; junction bases outside the gene matches: 3. CDR3 length: 14 amino acids. Germline-derived CDR1 and CDR2 are SGDLS and YYNGEE. CDR3 DNA: TGTGCCAGCAGCGTAGTAGGGGGCCCCTATGGCTACACCTTC. It encodes CASSVVGGPYGYTF.

This clone came up a few times. The V gene is TRBV7-2, the J gene TRBJ1-1, with a possible D match to TRBD1 (5 bases). The CDR3 is 12 residues long. Germline V gene lookup returns CDR1 SGHTA and CDR2 FQGNSA. V gave up 5 bases and J gave up 5 bases, with 9 bases separating them. The CDR3 sequence: CASSRGLTEAFF. DNA of the CDR3: TGTGCCAGCAGCCGGGGGTTGACTGAAGCTTTCTTT.

The gene calls are TRBV29-1 and TRBJ1-1, with D uncertain. Germline assignment: CDR1 SQVTM and CDR2 ANQGSEA. There are 12 residues in the CDR3. V lost 4 bases and J 1 base, leaving 7 bases between the germline ends. As DNA, the CDR3 is TGCAGCGTTGTCAAATCGAACACTGAAGCTTTCTTT. Translated, it gives CSVVKSNTEAFF.

V is TRBV13 and J is TRBJ2-6; 9 positions agree with TRBD1. With V trimmed by 5 bases and J by 1 base, 6 bases remained unmatched. The germline CDR1 and CDR2 sequences are PRHDT and FYEKMQ (reference sequence). The CDR3 loop spans 17 amino acids. CDR3 sequence reads: CASSPGTGYSGANVLTF. CDR3 DNA sequence: TGTGCCAGCAGCCCAGGGACAGGGTATTCTGGGGCCAACGTCCTGACTTTC. The variable domain in full, completed from reference TRBV13 and TRBJ2-6, reads AAGVIQSPRHLIKEKRETATLKCYPIPRHDTVYWYQQGPGQDPQFLISFYEKMQSDKGSIPDRFSAQQFSDYHSELNMSSLELGDSALYFCASSPGTGYSGANVLTFGAGSRLTVL.

V gene TRBV2 combines with J gene TRBJ1-5; D not certain. This CDR3 comprises 14 residues. Trimming took 6 bases from V and 3 from J, leaving 12 bases between them. The germline CDR1 and CDR2 sequences are SNHLY and FYNNEI. In nucleotides, the CDR3 is TGTGCCAGCAGCAGCCGCTGGTCCAATCAGCCCCAGCATTTT. It specifies CASSSRWSNQPQHF.

V and J are TRBV5-1 and TRBJ2-7, with D perhaps assigned TRBD1 or TRBD2 (5 bases each). The CDR3 is made up of 14 amino acids. Germline CDR1 SGHRS, CDR2 YFSETQ. V was trimmed by 0 bases and J by 5 bases, leaving 12 bases between them. The CDR3 sequence: CASSLVAGSHEQYF. For the CDR3, the DNA is TGCGCCAGCAGCTTGGTGGCAGGGAGCCACGAGCAGTACTTC.

About this clone: Other DNA sequences in this sample translate to the same CDR3. V usage is TRBV29-1 and J usage is TRBJ1-5; tentative D call: TRBD1 (6 bases). V was pared by 4 bases and J by 5 bases, with 12 bases between. The CDR3 totals 13 residues. Germline V gene sequence: CDR1 SQVTM, CDR2 ANQGSEA. CDR3 amino acids: CSVGQGLDQPQHF. The DNA for the CDR3 is TGCAGCGTTGGGCAGGGGCTCGATCAGCCCCAGCATTTT.